Shown below are 18 T cell receptor beta chains from a single sample sequenced in a study of tumor-infiltrating lymphocytes in oesophageal squamous cell carcinoma. TCRdb recomputed calls from the PCR reads with MiXCR, one row per CDR3 protein. The table lists more than 3,000 distinct CDR3 sequences, just under 20% of them singletons. The sample taken for sequencing was normal esophageal tissue next to the tumor. Receptors originate from a male donor with esophageal squamous cell carcinoma.

This clonotype is termed large. The genes are TRBV12-3 or TRBV12-4 and TRBJ2-5; D unclear. The germline V and J ends were trimmed by 6 bases and 5 bases, with 10 bases remaining between them. This CDR3 contains 12 residues. CDR3 in DNA: TGTGCCAGCAGCCTCGGTAGGGAGACCCAGTACTTC. Its protein is CASSLGRETQYF.

Details on this clonotype: A much larger clone is a single base away; this may be a read error. V and J are TRBV10-3 and TRBJ2-5, with D hard to call. V lost 4 bases, J lost 11 bases, and 11 bases lay in between. Germline CDR1 is ENHRY and CDR2 is SYGVKD. The CDR3 length is 11 residues. The CDR3 DNA follows: TGTGCCATCAGTGGCCAGCATGAGCAGTACTTC. The encoded protein is CAISGQHEQYF.

This clonotype was seen just once. The junction and the germline gene differ at one end; a read error may be behind it. The chain employs TRBV11-2 and TRBJ1-1; the D gene is possibly TRBD1 (5 bases). Germline CDR1 and CDR2: SGHAT and FQNNGV. The CDR3 contains 16 residues. The chain's CDR3 is CASSLAAGGVGDEQYF. The CDR3 DNA reads as TGTGCCAGCAGCTTAGCCGCGGGCGGGGTCGGGGACGAGCAGTACTTT.

In regard to this clonotype: The CDR3 does not end in the conserved phenylalanine or tryptophan, so this is likely a read error. Because the CDR3's place on the DNA is in doubt, the DNA is left out and the CDR3 is given as listed by TCRdb. The rearrangement links TRBV19 to TRBJ2-6; the table gives TRBD2 as D, unverified against the DNA. With termini counted, the CDR3 has 8 amino acids. Germline loops: CDR1 LNHDA, CDR2 SQIVND (reference sequence). The CDR3 loop is CASSIPLA.

This clonotype was observed at least ten times. This chain joins TRBV6-4 and TRBJ2-3; tentatively, D is TRBD2 (6 bases). The CDR3 extends over 15 amino acids. V was pared by 3 bases and J by 0 bases, with 10 bases between. Germline V gene lookup returns CDR1 MRHNA and CDR2 SNTAGT. The CDR3 coding sequence is TGTGCCAGCAGTGAGGACGGGGGAAGCACAGATACGCAGTATTTT. Protein: CASSEDGGSTDTQYF.

Concerning this clonotype itself: The CDR3 carries no conserved terminal phenylalanine or tryptophan, so it likely arises from a read error. No DNA is shown, since the ends of the CDR3 on it are uncertain; the CDR3 is the one TCRdb lists. The chain couples TRBV7-6 to TRBJ2-1; the table's D gene call, TRBD1, was not cross checked with the DNA. Per germline, CDR1 SGHVS and CDR2 FNYEAQ. The CDR3 contains 13 residues when both ends are counted. The CDR3: CASRVGVVNEEFV.

As regards this clonotype: The conserved final phenylalanine or tryptophan is absent from the CDR3, which likely points to a read error. No DNA is shown, since the ends of the CDR3 on it are uncertain; the CDR3 is the one TCRdb lists. The rearrangement links TRBV5-1 to TRBJ2-5; TRBD1 reflects the table's D call only, with no check against the DNA. The CDR3 length equals 19 residues, ends included. The germline V gene encodes CDR1 SGHRS and CDR2 YFSETQ. The CDR3 protein is CASSFMGPRGVYNEQFFGS.

This clonotype was detected ten times or more. The chain has TRBV19 and TRBJ2-5, with D possibly matching TRBD1 (6 bases). V lost 6 bases to trimming and J lost 5 bases, with 19 bases between them. In germline, CDR1 is LNHDA, CDR2 SQIVND (reference sequence). The CDR3 consists of 15 residues. The CDR3 DNA reads TGTGCCAGTAGCCCTGCCTGGGGGCCTAGGGAGACCCAGTACTTC. Its protein product is CASSPAWGPRETQYF.

For this clonotype: Likely a read error: the CDR3 ends without its conserved phenylalanine or tryptophan. The DNA is omitted, as the CDR3 cannot be located on it reliably, and the CDR3 follows TCRdb's listing. The V gene is TRBV18, the J gene TRBJ2-7; no check of the table's D call, TRBD1, against the DNA was made. Per germline, CDR1 KGHSH and CDR2 LQKENI. The CDR3 contains 16 residues when both ends are counted. CDR3 in amino acids: CASSPGTGLREQYFGN.

The chain is built from TRBV6-1 and TRBJ2-3, with D hard to call. The end of the DNA fits TRBJ2-7 better, so the J call may be wrong. The CDR3 runs to 16 residues. CDR1 and CDR2 (germline): MNHNS, SASEGT. CDR3 amino acids: CATSKGSARAGNEQYF. CDR3 in DNA: TGTGCTACCTCCAAAGGTTCCGCGCGCGCAGGAAACGAGCAGTACTTC.

There are many counts of this clonotype. The chain joins TRBV5-5 to TRBJ2-3; D might be TRBD1 (5 bases). V gave up 4 bases and J gave up 3 bases, with 21 bases separating them. The CDR3 is made up of 17 amino acids. From germline, CDR1 is SGHKS and CDR2 YYEKEE (reference sequence). CDR3 in amino acids: CASSPPSQGIRTDTQYF. CDR3 DNA sequence: TGTGCCAGCAGCCCCCCCTCGCAGGGAATTAGGACAGATACGCAGTATTTT.

This clonotype was recorded many times. The chain uses TRBV6-1 and TRBJ2-7; maybe TRBD2 (6 bases). Germline lookup yields CDR1 MNHNS and CDR2 SASEGT. The CDR3 is 13 residues long. Trimming took 4 bases from V and 2 from J, leaving 9 bases between them. The CDR3 sequence: CASSVAETYEQYF. In DNA, the CDR3 is TGTGCCAGCAGTGTAGCGGAGACCTACGAGCAGTACTTC.

J is TRBJ2-1 and V is TRBV7-9; a weak D match, TRBD1 (6 bases). The length of the CDR3 is 15 residues. The V end lost 1 base, the J end lost 6 bases, and 13 bases lay between the germline ends. CDR1 SEHNR and CDR2 FQNEAQ come from the germline V gene (reference sequence). The CDR3 is CASSLGATGLNEQFF. The CDR3 region has the DNA TGTGCCAGCAGCTTAGGCGCAACAGGGCTCAATGAGCAGTTCTTC.

This clonotype was seen repeatedly, ten times or more. This chain connects TRBV6-2 or TRBV6-3 to TRBJ2-5; 11 bases align to TRBD1. The J call may be wrong; the DNA end is better matched by TRBJ2-7. The CDR3 contains 16 residues. CDR1 is MNHEY and CDR2 is SVGEGT in the germline V gene. CDR3 DNA: TGTGCCAGCAGTACTTACGTAGGGACAGGGGGCTACGAGCAGTACTTC. It codes for CASSTYVGTGGYEQYF.

Concerning this clonotype: This clone may be a read error of a much larger clone one base away. Because the CDR3 is missing its conserved closing phenylalanine or tryptophan, this is likely a read error. V and J are TRBV10-2 and TRBJ1-1; 8 bases align to TRBD1. The CDR3 spans 15 residues. Germline assignment: CDR1 WSHSY and CDR2 SAAADI. Trimming cost V 2 bases and J 4 bases; bases outside gene matches: 6. CDR3: CASSETAGGVTEAFY. CDR3 sequence (DNA): TGCGCCAGCAGTGAGACGGCAGGGGGCGTCACTGAAGCTTTCTAT.

This clonotype was counted many times. The rearrangement uses TRBV5-4 and TRBJ2-7; the match to TRBD1 covers 7 bases. The CDR3 spans 13 residues. Trimming removed 2 bases from V and 3 bases from J; junction bases left unmatched: 2. Germline assignment: CDR1 SGHNT and CDR2 YYREEE (reference sequence). CDR3 coding DNA: TGTGCCAGCAGCTTCCAGGGGGACTACGAGCAGTACTTC. Translating it yields CASSFQGDYEQYF.

The gene calls are TRBV7-2 and TRBJ1-1; the D gene is possibly TRBD1 (5 bases). There are 18 residues in the CDR3. CDR1 and CDR2 (germline): SGHTA, FQGNSA. V was pared by 3 bases and J by 3 bases, with 23 bases between. CDR3 in DNA: TGTGCCAGCAGCTTCTCCACCGGGAGAGCAGGGATGGACACTGAAGCTTTCTTT. Translation gives CASSFSTGRAGMDTEAFF.

Concerning this clonotype: The junction departs from the called germline gene at one end, perhaps through a read error. The chain is built from TRBV11-3 and TRBJ2-5, with D possibly TRBD2 on 5 matching bases. The CDR3 covers 13 residues. Germline values: CDR1 SGHNT, CDR2 YENEEA. The CDR3 loop reads CAGSLQYTGELYF. CDR3 bases: TGTGCCGGCAGCTTGCAGTACACCGGGGAGCTGTATTTT.